Following are 19 T cell receptor beta chains from one sample sequenced in a study of blood T cell repertoires in COVID-19. TCRdb's copy holds only in-frame clones and misses some; the assay was immunoSEQ multiplex PCR. The sample lists under 95,000 clones, approximately 87% seen once, with approximately 17% in the top ten. Sequences were obtained from peripheral blood. The receptors were sampled from an older man in a cohort sampled during active COVID-19.

DNA of the CDR3: TGTGCCAGCAGTGACACCGAGGGGGGGACGCAGTATTTT. It yields the protein CASSDTEGGTQYF. This chain connects TRBV6-4 to TRBJ2-3; TRBD2 might be the D (7 bases). Trimming pared 2 bases from V and 9 bases from J, leaving 12 bases between. This CDR3 region has 13 residues. Germline loops: CDR1 MRHNA, CDR2 SNTAGT.

The chain couples TRBV6-5 to TRBJ1-1, with D possibly TRBD1 on 5 matching bases. The germline V and J ends were trimmed by 2 bases and 3 bases, with 13 bases remaining between them. The CDR3 sequence is 15 residues long. Germline V gene data show CDR1 as MNHEY and CDR2 as SVGAGI. The CDR3, as DNA: TGTGCCAGCAGTTACGGCGGGGGGTATGACACTGAAGCTTTCTTT. This encodes CASSYGGGYDTEAFF.

This clone was counted a few times. The chain couples TRBV11-2 to TRBJ1-6; no clear D gene. Germline V gene sequence: CDR1 SGHAT, CDR2 FQNNGV. The CDR3 totals 17 residues. Trimming took 5 bases from V and 0 from J, leaving 14 bases between them. CDR3 amino acids: CASSPRPRSSYNSPLHF. The CDR3 DNA reads TGTGCCAGCAGCCCCCGCCCCCGGAGCTCCTATAATTCACCCCTCCACTTT. Complete variable domain (other parts from reference TRBV11-2 and TRBJ1-6): EAGVAQSPRYKIIEKRQSVAFWCNPISGHATLYWYQQILGQGPKLLIQFQNNGVVDDSQLPKDRFSAERLKGVDSTLKIQPAKLEDSAVYLCASSPRPRSSYNSPLHFGNGTRLTVT.

This chain uses TRBV5-1 with TRBJ2-2, with 10 bases identical to TRBD1. J was trimmed by 5 bases and V by 0 bases; bases with no gene match: 1. Germline assignment: CDR1 SGHRS and CDR2 YFSETQ. The CDR3 covers 15 residues. The CDR3 reads CASSLAGQGTGELFF. The DNA of the CDR3 is TGCGCCAGCAGCTTGGCGGGACAGGGGACCGGGGAGCTGTTTTTT.

The chain recombines TRBV27 with TRBJ1-1; 8 bases match TRBD1. The CDR3 length is 17 residues. The ends lost 6 bases at V and 0 bases at J; junction bases unmatched: 12. Germline CDR1 reads MNHEY; CDR2 reads SMNVEV (reference sequence). As DNA, the CDR3 is TGTGCCAGCAGCCTAAAAGGACAGGGTTATATGAACACTGAAGCTTTCTTT. Amino acid sequence: CASSLKGQGYMNTEAFF.

In DNA form, the CDR3 reads TGTGCCAGCAGTGACGGTAGCTCTGGAAACACCATATATTTT. It yields the protein CASSDGSSGNTIYF. The V and J genes are TRBV2 and TRBJ1-3, with D uncertain. CDR1 SNHLY and CDR2 FYNNEI come from the germline V gene. The CDR3 has 14 amino acids. V gave up 3 bases and J gave up 0 bases, with 6 bases separating them.

The chain uses TRBV7-2 and TRBJ1-1, with D maybe TRBD1 (6 bases). V was pared by 3 bases and J by 11 bases, with 13 bases between. Per germline, CDR1 SGHTA and CDR2 FQGNSA. The CDR3 loop spans 12 amino acids. This CDR3 reads CASSFTTGRAFF. The CDR3 DNA follows: TGTGCCAGCAGCTTCACGACAGGACGTGCTTTCTTT. Full variable domain (remainder filled in from reference TRBV7-2 and TRBJ1-1): GAGVSQSPSNKVTEKGKDVELRCDPISGHTALYWYRQSLGQGLEFLIYFQGNSAPDKSGLPSDRFSAERTGGSVSTLTIQRTQQEDSAVYLCASSFTTGRAFFGQGTRLTVV.

This clone was seen only once. The junction shows a germline mismatch at one end, possibly a read error. This chain uses TRBV6-1 with TRBJ2-2; 7 bases align to TRBD1. The CDR3 is 14 residues long. Germline CDR1 is MNHNS and CDR2 is SASEGT. This CDR3 reads CASREGTASGELFF. The DNA for the CDR3 is TGTGCCAGCAGGGAAGGGACAGCGTCCGGGGAGCTGTTTTTT.

The chain carries TRBV6-2 or TRBV6-3 and TRBJ1-6; D possibly corresponds to TRBD1 (5 bases). This CDR3 spans 15 amino acids. The germline V gene encodes CDR1 MNHEY and CDR2 SVGEGT. V was pared by 2 bases and J by 7 bases, with 12 bases between. The DNA of the CDR3 is TGTGCCAGCAGTTACGACGCAGGGTGGAATTCACCCCTCCACTTT. As protein: CASSYDAGWNSPLHF.

V gene TRBV28 combines with J gene TRBJ1-2; 7 nucleotides agree with TRBD1. With 1 base clipped from V and 4 bases from J, the junction kept 9 bases outside the gene matches. Germline CDR1 MDHEN, CDR2 SYDVKM. This CDR3 comprises 16 residues. The CDR3 is CASSLSEGAIGYGYTF. CDR3 nucleotides: TGTGCCAGCAGTTTATCGGAGGGGGCGATTGGCTATGGCTACACCTTC.

V usage is TRBV2 and J usage is TRBJ1-2, with D hard to call. CDR3 length: 14 amino acids. CDR1 is SNHLY, CDR2 FYNNEI, per germline. Trimming left V 4 bases short and J 8 bases short, with 17 bases between. The CDR3 spells CASSVGNSMGGYTF. For the CDR3, the DNA is TGTGCCAGCAGTGTGGGTAATTCTATGGGCGGCTACACCTTC.

The rearrangement uses TRBV4-3 and TRBJ2-2; 7 positions agree with TRBD2. This CDR3 is 15 amino acids long. The trim removed 3 bases at V and 4 bases at J, leaving 5 bases unmatched. Germline V gene sequence: CDR1 LGHNA, CDR2 YSLEER. The CDR3 spells CASSQGGASTGELFF. CDR3 nucleotides: TGCGCCAGCAGCCAGGGAGGGGCCTCCACCGGGGAGCTGTTTTTT.

The genes are TRBV10-3 and TRBJ2-1; perhaps TRBD1 as D (6 bases). The germline V and J ends were trimmed by 4 bases and 0 bases, with 16 bases remaining between them. The CDR3 consists of 17 residues. CDR1 and CDR2 (germline): ENHRY, SYGVKD. The CDR3 DNA sequence: TGTGCCATCAGTGGGGGGCTGACAGGCACCTCCTACAATGAGCAGTTCTTC. Translated, it gives CAISGGLTGTSYNEQFF.

V usage is TRBV19 and J usage is TRBJ2-7; maybe TRBD1 (6 bases). CDR1 and CDR2 from the germline V gene are LNHDA and SQIVND (reference sequence). V lost 9 bases to trimming and J lost 2 bases, with 14 bases between them. This CDR3 has 13 residues. CDR3 sequence: CASSQDRTYEQYF. The DNA for the CDR3 is TGTGCCAGCAGCCAGGACAGAACCTACGAGCAGTACTTC.

The chain recombines TRBV10-3 with TRBJ2-2; 8 positions match TRBD2. Germline V gene data show CDR1 as ENHRY and CDR2 as SYGVKD. This CDR3 spans 16 amino acids. The V segment lost 0 bases and the J segment 5 bases; nucleotides outside the gene matches: 5. CDR3 DNA sequence: TGTGCCATCAGTGAGTCGGCGGGGGGTGTGACCGGGGAGCTGTTTTTT. Translated, it gives CAISESAGGVTGELFF.

The chain is built from TRBV5-1 and TRBJ2-5; 7 bases line up with TRBD1. CDR3 length: 15 residues. The trim removed 0 bases at V and 1 base at J, leaving 3 bases unmatched. CDR1 is SGHRS and CDR2 is YFSETQ in the germline V gene. The CDR3 DNA reads as TGCGCCAGCAGCTTGGAAGGGGGCCTCCAAGAGACCCAGTACTTC. Protein product: CASSLEGGLQETQYF.

The V and J genes are TRBV5-1 and TRBJ2-2, with D perhaps matching TRBD2 (5 bases). CDR3 length equals 17 residues. Germline CDR1 and CDR2: SGHRS and YFSETQ. Between the trimmed V and J ends, which lost 4 bases and 2 bases, there was a span of 18 bases. CDR3 nucleotides: TGCGCCAGCAGCGCACTGAGAACTCGGGATAACACCGGGGAGCTGTTTTTT. It yields the protein CASSALRTRDNTGELFF.

This clone was found once. This sequence joins TRBV6-6 and TRBJ2-4; D is undetermined. Trimming took 5 bases from V and 0 from J, leaving 14 bases between them. The CDR3 has 16 residues. The germline gives CDR1 MNHNY, CDR2 SVGAGI (reference sequence). The CDR3 sequence: CASSPQMVLAKNIQYF. The DNA for the CDR3 is TGTGCCAGCAGTCCACAGATGGTCCTAGCCAAAAACATTCAGTACTTC.

This rearrangement joins TRBV5-1 to TRBJ2-3, with 12 nucleotides matching TRBD2. Unmatched junction bases numbered 3, after V lost 4 bases and J lost 6 bases. Germline lookup yields CDR1 SGHRS and CDR2 YFSETQ. The CDR3 sequence is 14 residues long. CDR3 DNA: TGCGCCAGCAGCGGAGGGACTAGCGGGGATACGCAGTATTTT. It yields the protein CASSGGTSGDTQYF.